The clone carrying this T cell receptor (beta chain) was seen a single time. This could be a read error, since a much larger clone is one nucleotide away. This record belongs to a study of T cells in Graves' hyperthyroidism and ophthalmopathy. Across the study: Upon initial diagnosis and before any treatment, peripheral blood was collected.

Diagnosis relied on clinical symptoms, serum thyroxine and TRAb, thyroid ultrasound and orbital computed tomography. TCR beta CDR3 region amplification was performed from RNA transcripts. The primer set for the first-round RT-PCR of the TCR CDR3 was HTBI. TCRdb processed the multiplex PCR reads anew with MiXCR; each CDR3 protein has one entry. The sample carries about 350,000 distinct CDR3 sequences, around 18% recorded once. The V gene's germline CDR1 is PRHDT and CDR2 FYEKMQ (reference sequence). CDR3 length: 12 residues. Specimen: blood. The receptor comes from a woman aged 35 to 49 with Graves' ophthalmopathy. V gene TRBV13 combines with J gene TRBJ2-7, with TRBD2 identical over 10 bases. The CDR3 DNA sequence: TGTGCCAGCAGGGAAACTAGCGGGATAGTGTGCTTC. The encoded protein is CASRETSGIVCF.